This TCR beta chain is from a study of CD8 T cells in Susac syndrome (dated by TCRdb to about 2019). In the study overall: The study used repertoire sequencing to test whether antigen drove CD8+ T cell activation and differentiation in Susac syndrome. CD8+ T cell repertoire clonality was compared between over 9 healthy donors, some 14 Susac syndrome patients and 15 multiple sclerosis patients.

RNA was extracted using the RNeasy kit, and about 0.5 to 1 microgram was reverse transcribed with random hexamers. The immunoSEQ multiplex PCR assay, which covers 54 Vbeta and 13 Jbeta segments, was used to amplify TCR beta CDR3 regions. PCR amplification bias was corrected by using a synthetic template baseline for primer optimization and computational correction. As for the authors' bioinformatics: Reads were annotated to V, D and J genes per IMGT and analyzed with immunoSEQ Analyzer, keeping only productive sequences. Clonality was computed as one minus Shannon entropy normalized by log2 of the number of productive unique sequences. For each patient and control, public and private clones were evaluated among the 100 most prevalent clones. Susac-specific clones were defined as absent from healthy and MS cohorts, over a thousand published viral clones and other ImmuneACCESS disease sequences. The public reads were reprocessed in TCRdb via fastp at Q25 and MiXCR, keeping in-frame beta chains. Rows with one shared CDR3 protein collapse into an entry with the most common genes and DNA. TCRdb, not the original authors, processed these V and J calls. Within this sample are about 200,000 distinct CDR3 sequences, with 80% to 95% of them counted one time only. About 0.12% of the sample comes from the top ten.

Here is what the overall study found, with its caveats: The number of individuals in the TCR sequencing and HLA analysis was recognized as being relatively small.

High-throughput TCR beta sequencing profiled peripheral blood CD8+ and CD4+ T cells from healthy donors, Susac syndrome patients and multiple sclerosis patients. Treatment-naive patients with stable or active relapsing-remitting disease fulfilling revised McDonald criteria were used as multiple sclerosis controls. CD8+ TEMRA cells were enriched by FACS, while bulk CD8+ and CD4+ T cells were purified by magnetic negative isolation. Blood was collected in EDTA tubes and processed within 24 hours, with PBMCs isolated through density gradient centrifugation. PBMCs intended for TCR sequencing were frozen in liquid nitrogen and were later thawed in a 37 degrees C water bath. A purity of at least 90% was achieved for sorted or isolated CD4+, CD8+ and CD8+ TEMRA cells. On this clonotype: Its antigen has not been determined. Nothing much larger sits one base from this clone, and base qualities are not available.

The TCR was taken from a human donor with multiple sclerosis. Source material: CD8+ T cells from PBMCs.

The sequence in DNA is TGTGCCATCAGTGAGCCGGGACTAGCGGACCCCAAGAACACCGGGGAGCTGTTTTTT. It is translated as CAISEPGLADPKNTGELFF. The sequence is built from TRBV10-3 and TRBJ2-2, and 11 junction bases match TRBD2. For CDR1 and CDR2, the germline V gene lists ENHRY and SYGVKD. The cysteine opens and the phenylalanine closes a CDR3 of 19 amino acids. Only the CDR3 portion is preserved as DNA: 57 bases, with reading frame beginning at the first base. Germline trimming: 2 bases from V, 1 base from J; junction bases outside gene matches: 9.